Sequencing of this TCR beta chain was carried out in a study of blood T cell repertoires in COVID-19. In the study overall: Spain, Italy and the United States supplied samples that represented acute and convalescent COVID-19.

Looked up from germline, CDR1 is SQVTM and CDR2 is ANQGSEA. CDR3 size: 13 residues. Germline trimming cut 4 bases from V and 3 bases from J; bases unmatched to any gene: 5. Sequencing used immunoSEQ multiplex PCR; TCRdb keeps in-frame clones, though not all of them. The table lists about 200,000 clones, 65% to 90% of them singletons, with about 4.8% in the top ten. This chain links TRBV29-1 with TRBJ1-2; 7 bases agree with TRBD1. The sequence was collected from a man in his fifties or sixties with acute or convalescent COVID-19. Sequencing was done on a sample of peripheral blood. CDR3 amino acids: CSVVGGFDYGYTF. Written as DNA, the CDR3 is TGCAGCGTTGTAGGGGGCTTTGACTATGGCTACACCTTC.